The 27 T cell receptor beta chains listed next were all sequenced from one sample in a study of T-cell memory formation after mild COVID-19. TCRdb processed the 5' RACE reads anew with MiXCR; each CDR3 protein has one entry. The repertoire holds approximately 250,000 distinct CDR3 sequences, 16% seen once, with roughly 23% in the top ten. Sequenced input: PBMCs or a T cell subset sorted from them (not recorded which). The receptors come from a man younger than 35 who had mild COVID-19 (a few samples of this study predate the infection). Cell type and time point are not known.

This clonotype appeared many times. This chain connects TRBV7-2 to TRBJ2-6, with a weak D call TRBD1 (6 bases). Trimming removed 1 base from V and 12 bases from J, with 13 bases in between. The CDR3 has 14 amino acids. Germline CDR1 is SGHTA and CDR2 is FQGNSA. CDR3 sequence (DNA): TGTGCCAGCAGCTTAGAAGGGACAATGACCGTCCTGACTTTC. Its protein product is CASSLEGTMTVLTF. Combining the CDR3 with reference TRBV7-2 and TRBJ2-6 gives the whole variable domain GAGVSQSPSNKVTEKGKDVELRCDPISGHTALYWYRQSLGQGLEFLIYFQGNSAPDKSGLPSDRFSAERTGGSVSTLTIQRTQQEDSAVYLCASSLEGTMTVLTFGAGSRLTVL.

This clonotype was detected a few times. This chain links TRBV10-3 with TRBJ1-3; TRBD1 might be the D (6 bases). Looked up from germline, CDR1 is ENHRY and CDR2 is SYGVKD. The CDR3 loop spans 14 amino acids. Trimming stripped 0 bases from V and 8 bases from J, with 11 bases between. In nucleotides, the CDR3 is TGTGCCATCAGTGAGTCCGCGGGGGCGGACACCATATATTTT. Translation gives CAISESAGADTIYF.

The CDR3 region is CSARVWDRGEGGYTF. DNA for the CDR3: TGCAGTGCTAGAGTGTGGGACAGGGGAGAGGGCGGCTACACCTTC. The chain recombines TRBV20-1 with TRBJ1-2; 10 nucleotides align to TRBD1. Germline CDR1 is DFQATT and CDR2 is SNEGSKA (reference sequence). The V segment lost 1 base and the J segment 8 bases; nucleotides outside the gene matches: 10. The CDR3 totals 15 residues.

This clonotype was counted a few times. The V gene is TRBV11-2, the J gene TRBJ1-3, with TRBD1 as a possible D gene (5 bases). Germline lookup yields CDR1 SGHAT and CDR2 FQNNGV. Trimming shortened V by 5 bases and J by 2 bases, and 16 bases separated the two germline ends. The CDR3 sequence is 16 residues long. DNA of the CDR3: TGTGCCAGCAGCATAGGGTTCGGGACGGCTGGAAACACCATATATTTT. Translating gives CASSIGFGTAGNTIYF.

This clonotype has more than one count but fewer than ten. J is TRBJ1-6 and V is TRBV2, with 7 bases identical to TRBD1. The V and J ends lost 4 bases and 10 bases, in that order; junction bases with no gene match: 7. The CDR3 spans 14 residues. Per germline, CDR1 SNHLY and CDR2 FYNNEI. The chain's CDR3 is CASSGEGAGSPLHF. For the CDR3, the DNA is TGTGCCAGCAGTGGAGAGGGGGCAGGATCACCCCTCCACTTT.

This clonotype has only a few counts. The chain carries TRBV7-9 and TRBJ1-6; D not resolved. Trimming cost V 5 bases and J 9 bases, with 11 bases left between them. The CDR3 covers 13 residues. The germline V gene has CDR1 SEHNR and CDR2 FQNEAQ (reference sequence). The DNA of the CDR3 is TGTGCCAGCAGCCCGACCGCGGGTTCACCCCTCCACTTT. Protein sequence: CASSPTAGSPLHF.

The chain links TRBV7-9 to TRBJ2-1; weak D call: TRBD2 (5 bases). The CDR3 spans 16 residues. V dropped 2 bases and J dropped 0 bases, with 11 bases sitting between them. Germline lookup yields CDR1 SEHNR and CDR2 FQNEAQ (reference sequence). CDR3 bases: TGTGCCAGCAGCTTACTAGCCAGTCTCTCCTACAATGAGCAGTTCTTC. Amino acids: CASSLLASLSYNEQFF.

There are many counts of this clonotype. CDR3: CASSLGGTGEYEQYF. CDR3 nucleotides: TGTGCCAGCAGCTTGGGGGGTACAGGGGAATACGAGCAGTACTTC. The J gene is TRBJ2-7, the V gene TRBV7-2; tentatively, D is TRBD1 (7 bases). The CDR3 loop spans 15 amino acids. The germline CDR1 and CDR2 sequences are SGHTA and FQGNSA. V was cut by 3 bases and J by 4 bases, with 16 bases left in between.

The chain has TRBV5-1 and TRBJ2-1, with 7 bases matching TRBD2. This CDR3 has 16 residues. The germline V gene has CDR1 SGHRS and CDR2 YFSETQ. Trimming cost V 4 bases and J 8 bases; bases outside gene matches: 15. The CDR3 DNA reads TGCGCCAGCAGCAGGGAGGGAGTTAGCCAAGCCCATGAGCAGTTCTTC. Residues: CASSREGVSQAHEQFF.

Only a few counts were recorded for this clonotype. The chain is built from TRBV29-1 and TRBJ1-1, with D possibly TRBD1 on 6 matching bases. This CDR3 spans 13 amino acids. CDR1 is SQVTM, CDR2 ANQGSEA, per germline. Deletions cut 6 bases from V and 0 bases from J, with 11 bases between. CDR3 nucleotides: TGCAGCGTCCAAGGACAGTTGAACACTGAAGCTTTCTTT. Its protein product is CSVQGQLNTEAFF. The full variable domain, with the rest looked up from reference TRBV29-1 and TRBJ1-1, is SAVISQKPSRDICQRGTSLTIQCQVDSQVTMMFWYRQQPGQSLTLIATANQGSEATYESGFVIDKFPISRPNLTFSTLTVSNMSPEDSSIYLCSVQGQLNTEAFFGQGTRLTVV.

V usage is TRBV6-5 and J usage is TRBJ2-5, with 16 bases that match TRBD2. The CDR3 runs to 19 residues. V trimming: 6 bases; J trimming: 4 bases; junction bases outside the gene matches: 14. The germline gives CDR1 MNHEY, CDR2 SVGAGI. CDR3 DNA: TGTGCCAGCAGCCACCTCCCCGGGACTAGCGGGGGGGCCTTAGAGACCCAGTACTTC. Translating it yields CASSHLPGTSGGALETQYF.

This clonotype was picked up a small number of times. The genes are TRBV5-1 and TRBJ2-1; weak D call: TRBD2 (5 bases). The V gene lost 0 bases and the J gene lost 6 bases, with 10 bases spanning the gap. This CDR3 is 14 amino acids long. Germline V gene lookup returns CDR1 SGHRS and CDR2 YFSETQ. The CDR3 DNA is TGCGCCAGCAGCTTGGCCGCGGGCAGCAATGAGCAGTTCTTC. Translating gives CASSLAAGSNEQFF.

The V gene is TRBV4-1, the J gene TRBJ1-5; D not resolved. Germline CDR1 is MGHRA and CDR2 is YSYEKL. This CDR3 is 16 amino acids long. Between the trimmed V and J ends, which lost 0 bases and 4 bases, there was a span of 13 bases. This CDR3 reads CASSQDAAGINQPQHF. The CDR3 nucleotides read TGCGCCAGCAGCCAAGATGCAGCGGGGATTAATCAGCCCCAGCATTTT.

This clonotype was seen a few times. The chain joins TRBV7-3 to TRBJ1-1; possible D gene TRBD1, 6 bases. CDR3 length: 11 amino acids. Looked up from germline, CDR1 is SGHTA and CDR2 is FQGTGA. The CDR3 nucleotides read TGTGCTAGGGGGAGAGGGACTGAAGCTTTCTTT. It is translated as CARGRGTEAFF.

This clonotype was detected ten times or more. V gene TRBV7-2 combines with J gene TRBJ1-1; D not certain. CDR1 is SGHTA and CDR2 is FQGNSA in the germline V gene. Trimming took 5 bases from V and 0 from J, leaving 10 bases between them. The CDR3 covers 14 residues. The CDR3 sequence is CASSPTGMNTEAFF. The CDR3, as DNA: TGTGCCAGCAGCCCGACGGGCATGAACACTGAAGCTTTCTTT.

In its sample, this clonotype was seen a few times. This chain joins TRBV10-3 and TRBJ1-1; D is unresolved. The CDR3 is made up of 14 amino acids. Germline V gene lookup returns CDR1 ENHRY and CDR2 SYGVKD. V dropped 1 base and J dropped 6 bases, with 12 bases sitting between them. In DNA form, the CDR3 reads TGTGCCATCAGTGAGTTCGCGGGGAGGGCTGAAGCTTTCTTT. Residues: CAISEFAGRAEAFF.

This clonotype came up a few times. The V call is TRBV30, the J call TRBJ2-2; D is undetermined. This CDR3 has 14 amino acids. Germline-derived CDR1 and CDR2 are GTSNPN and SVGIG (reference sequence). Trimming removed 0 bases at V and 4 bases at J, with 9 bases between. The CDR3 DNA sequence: TGTGCCTGGAGTGTACTGGTGTTCACCGGGGAGCTGTTTTTT. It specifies CAWSVLVFTGELFF.

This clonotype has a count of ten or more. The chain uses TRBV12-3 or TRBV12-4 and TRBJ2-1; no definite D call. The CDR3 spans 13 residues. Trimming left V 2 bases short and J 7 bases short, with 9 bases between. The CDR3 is CASSLSSVNEQFF. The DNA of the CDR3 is TGTGCCAGCAGTTTATCCTCCGTAAATGAGCAGTTCTTC.

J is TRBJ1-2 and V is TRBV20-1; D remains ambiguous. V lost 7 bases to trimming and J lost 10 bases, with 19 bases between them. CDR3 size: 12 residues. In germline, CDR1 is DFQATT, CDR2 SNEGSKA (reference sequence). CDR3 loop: CSGVMTTAPYTF. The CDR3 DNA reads TGCAGTGGAGTCATGACCACCGCACCCTACACCTTC.

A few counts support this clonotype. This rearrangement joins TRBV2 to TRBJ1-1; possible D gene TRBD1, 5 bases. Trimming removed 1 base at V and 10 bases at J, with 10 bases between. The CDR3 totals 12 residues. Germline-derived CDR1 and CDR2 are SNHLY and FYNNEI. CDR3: CASSEDPGPAFF. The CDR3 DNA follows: TGTGCCAGCAGTGAAGACCCAGGGCCAGCTTTCTTT.

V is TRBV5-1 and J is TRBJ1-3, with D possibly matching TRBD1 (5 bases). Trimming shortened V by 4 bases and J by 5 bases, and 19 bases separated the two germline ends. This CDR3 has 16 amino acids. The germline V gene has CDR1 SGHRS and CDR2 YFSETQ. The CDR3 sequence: CASSTGTGSRRNTIYF. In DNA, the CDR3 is TGCGCCAGCAGCACCGGGACGGGCTCCCGGCGAAACACCATATATTTT.

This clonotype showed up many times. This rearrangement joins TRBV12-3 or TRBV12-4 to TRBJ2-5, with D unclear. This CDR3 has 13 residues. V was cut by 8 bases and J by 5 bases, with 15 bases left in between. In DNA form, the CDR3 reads TGTGCCAGCGCCGGGCCCGCCCGGGAGACCCAGTACTTC. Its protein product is CASAGPARETQYF.

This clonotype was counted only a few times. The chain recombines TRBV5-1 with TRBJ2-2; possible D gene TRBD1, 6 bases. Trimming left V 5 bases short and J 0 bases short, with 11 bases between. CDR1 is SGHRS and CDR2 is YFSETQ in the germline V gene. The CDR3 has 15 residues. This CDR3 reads CASRISGANTGELFF. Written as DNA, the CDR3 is TGCGCCAGCAGGATCTCAGGGGCGAACACCGGGGAGCTGTTTTTT.

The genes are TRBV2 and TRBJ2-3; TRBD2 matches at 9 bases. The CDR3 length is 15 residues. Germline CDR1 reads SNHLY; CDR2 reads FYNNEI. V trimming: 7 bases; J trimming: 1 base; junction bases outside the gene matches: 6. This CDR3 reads CASTRSSGGTDTQYF. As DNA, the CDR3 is TGTGCCAGCACCCGGTCTAGCGGGGGCACAGATACGCAGTATTTT.

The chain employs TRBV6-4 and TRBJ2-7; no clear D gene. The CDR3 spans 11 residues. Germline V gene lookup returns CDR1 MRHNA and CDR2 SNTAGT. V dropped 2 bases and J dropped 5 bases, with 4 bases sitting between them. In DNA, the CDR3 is TGTGCCAGCAGTGACGGCCACGAGCAGTACTTC. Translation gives CASSDGHEQYF.

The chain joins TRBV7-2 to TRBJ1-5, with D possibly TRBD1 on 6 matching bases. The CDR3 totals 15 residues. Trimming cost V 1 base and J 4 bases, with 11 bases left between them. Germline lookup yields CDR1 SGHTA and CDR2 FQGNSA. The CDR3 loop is CASSLVDSLNQPQHF. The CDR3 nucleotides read TGTGCCAGCAGCTTAGTGGACAGCCTGAATCAGCCCCAGCATTTT.

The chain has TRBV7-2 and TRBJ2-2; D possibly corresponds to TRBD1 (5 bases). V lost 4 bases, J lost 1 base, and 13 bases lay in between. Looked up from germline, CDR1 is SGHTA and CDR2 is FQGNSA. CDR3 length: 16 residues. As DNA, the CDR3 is TGTGCCAGCAGCTGGGGCCTCGGTGGGAACACCGGGGAGCTGTTTTTT. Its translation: CASSWGLGGNTGELFF.